This T cell receptor (beta chain) emerged from a study of blood T cell repertoires in COVID-19. Study at large: T cells, B-cell-depleted T cells, or PBMCs supplied cDNA or gDNA.

The V and J ends lost 5 bases and 2 bases, in that order; junction bases with no gene match: 4. The CDR3 is made up of 13 amino acids. Germline CDR1 SQVTM, CDR2 ANQGSEA. Using immunoSEQ multiplex PCR, the repertoire was profiled, and TCRdb retains in-frame clones only, with some absent. The profile shows about 440,000 clones, about nine tenths of them singletons. Individuals drawn from 20 to 30 US areas were about 18 to 100 years old. Cohorts were assigned according to the clinical history that participants reported. The sequenced sample was PBMCs or T cells enriched from blood (not recorded which). V gene TRBV29-1 combines with J gene TRBJ2-7, with TRBD2 matching over 9 bases. The clonotype originates from a man in his late teens or twenties who had recovered from COVID-19. CDR3 protein: CSVLAGEAYEQYF. The CDR3 region has the DNA TGCAGCGTTTTAGCGGGAGAAGCCTACGAGCAGTACTTC.